A selection of T cell receptor beta chains follows, all from one sample in a study of graft-versus-host responses after intestinal transplantation. The table came from immunoSEQ multiplex PCR; TCRdb's copy has only in-frame clones and leaves some out. The data contain around 10,000 clones, 80% to 95% of them seen just once; the ten biggest clones take up roughly 5.1%. Specimen: PBMCs, collected about 70 days after transplant. The receptor source for this set is a human patient who received an intestinal transplant, so some T cells may come from the graft donor. CDR3s include the opening cysteine and the closing phenylalanine or tryptophan. The order of the fields is V gene, D gene, CDR3 length, clone size, J gene, CDR3 protein, CDR3 DNA. The D gene is left open where the match is weak. Some rows have no size entry. The others give once, few or many, or a class for an expanded clone.

TRBV2,-,10,-,TRBJ2-7,CASAIYEQYF,TGTGCCAGCGCGATCTACGAGCAGTACTTC
TRBV9,-,15,-,TRBJ2-5,CASSVTAMLQETQYF,TGTGCCAGCAGCGTAACGGCGATGCTCCAAGAGACCCAGTACTTC
TRBV25-1,TRBD2,16,-,TRBJ2-3,CASSEGGSFSTDTQYF,TGTGCCAGCAGTGAGGGCGGGAGTTTTAGCACAGATACGCAGTATTTT
TRBV28,TRBD2,18,-,TRBJ2-7,CASSLPSFSGARLYEQYF,TGTGCCAGCAGTTTACCGTCCTTTAGCGGGGCTAGGTTGTACGAGCAGTACTTC
TRBV7-9,-,13,-,TRBJ1-1,CASSAVSETEAFF,TGTGCCAGCAGCGCCGTATCGGAGACTGAAGCTTTCTTT
TRBV28,-,12,-,TRBJ1-1,CASSSRGTEAFF,TGTGCCAGCAGTTCACGCGGTACTGAAGCTTTCTTT
TRBV19,-,16,-,TRBJ1-5,CASSIDHGQMNQPQHF,TGTGCCAGTAGTATAGATCACGGACAGATGAATCAGCCCCAGCATTTT
TRBV7-2,-,14,once,TRBJ2-1,CASSLPGDYNEQFF,TGTGCCAGCAGCTTGCCAGGGGACTACAATGAGCAGTTCTTC
TRBV27,-,14,-,TRBJ2-7,CASSSLQGTYEQYF,TGTGCCAGCAGTTCATTACAGGGAACCTACGAGCAGTACTTC
TRBV9,-,15,-,TRBJ1-2,CASSVEGRGGYGYTF,TGTGCCAGCAGCGTGGAGGGACGGGGCGGCTATGGCTACACCTTC
TRBV6-5,TRBD2,15,-,TRBJ2-1,CASSYSPSGDSEQFF,TGTGCCAGCAGTTACTCTCCTAGCGGGGATAGTGAGCAGTTCTTC
TRBV28,TRBD2,18,-,TRBJ2-6,CASSFATSGAAGANVLTF,TGTGCCAGCAGTTTCGCGACTAGCGGGGCGGCTGGGGCCAACGTCCTGACTTTC
TRBV27,TRBD2,15,-,TRBJ2-3,CASSLTSGSTDTQYF,TGTGCCAGCAGTTTGACTAGCGGGAGCACAGATACGCAGTATTTT
TRBV2,TRBD2,14,-,TRBJ2-5,CASSGYGRAETQYF,TGTGCCAGCAGTGGTTACGGGAGGGCGGAGACCCAGTACTTC
TRBV16,-,13,once,TRBJ1-1,CASSHASDTEAFF,TGTGCCAGCAGCCACGCCTCGGACACTGAAGCTTTCTTT
TRBV15,-,13,-,TRBJ1-2,CATSRDRVEGYTF,TGTGCCACCAGCAGAGACAGGGTGGAAGGCTACACCTTC
TRBV7-2,-,13,-,TRBJ2-1,CASSLDRYNEQFF,TGTGCCAGCAGCTTAGACAGGTACAATGAGCAGTTCTTC
TRBV5-5,-,14,-,TRBJ2-2,CASSLLGGTGELFF,TGTGCCAGCAGCTTGTTAGGGGGCACCGGGGAGCTGTTTTTT
TRBV9,-,12,once,TRBJ1-5,CASSSDNQPQHF,TGTGCCAGCAGCAGCGACAATCAGCCCCAGCATTTT
TRBV18,-,13,once,TRBJ1-1,CASSRGGDTEAFF,TGTGCCAGCTCTAGAGGCGGAGACACTGAAGCTTTCTTT
TRBV12-2,-,16,-,TRBJ2-1,CASRFVSDRRYNEQFF,TGTGCAAGTCGCTTTGTTTCGGACCGCCGGTACAATGAGCAGTTCTTC
TRBV4-2,-,15,-,TRBJ1-2,CASSQEKQGGYGYTF,TGTGCCAGCAGCCAAGAGAAACAGGGCGGCTATGGCTACACCTTC
TRBV5-1,TRBD1,15,-,TRBJ2-7,CASSITGTGTYEQYF,TGCGCCAGCAGCATAACCGGGACAGGGACCTACGAGCAGTACTTC
TRBV15,-,11,-,TRBJ2-7,CATSGGGEQYF,TGTGCCACCAGCGGGGGTGGCGAGCAGTACTTC
TRBV28,TRBD2,15,-,TRBJ2-1,CATTLAGGAYNEQFF,TGTGCCACTACTCTAGCGGGAGGGGCCTACAATGAGCAGTTCTTC
TRBV29-1,TRBD1,16,-,TRBJ1-2,CSVETGAMGTNYGYTF,TGCAGCGTTGAAACAGGGGCGATGGGGACTAACTATGGCTACACCTTC
TRBV5-1,-,13,-,TRBJ2-7,CASSSGAGYEQYF,TGCGCCAGCAGCTCGGGGGCAGGCTACGAGCAGTACTTC
TRBV9,-,14,-,TRBJ1-6,CASSVGSYNSPLHF,TGTGCCAGCAGCGTAGGGTCCTATAATTCACCCCTCCACTTT
TRBV19,TRBD1,17,-,TRBJ1-1,CASSTPGQGAENTEAFF,TGTGCCAGTAGTACTCCGGGACAGGGGGCGGAGAACACTGAAGCTTTCTTT
TRBV27,-,14,-,TRBJ2-4,CASSLHGGKNIQYF,TGTGCCAGCAGTTTACACGGGGGCAAAAACATTCAGTACTTC
TRBV5-1,TRBD2,17,-,TRBJ2-3,CASSLAGTSGSTDTQYF,TGCGCCAGCAGCTTGGCCGGGACTAGCGGGAGCACAGATACGCAGTATTTT
TRBV4-1,-,14,-,TRBJ1-1,CASSQGWTASEAFF,TGCGCCAGCAGCCAAGGCTGGACCGCCTCTGAAGCTTTCTTT
TRBV5-1,-,13,-,TRBJ1-1,CASSAQQHTEAFF,TGCGCCAGCAGCGCCCAGCAGCACACTGAAGCTTTCTTT
TRBV1,-,18,once,TRBJ1-5,CTSSQERTARRGLSAPAF,TGCACCAGCAGCCAAGAACGGACAGCCCGGAGAGGGTTGTCAGCCCCAGCATTT
TRBV5-1,TRBD2,16,-,TRBJ2-1,CASSLQGLAGGKEQFF,TGCGCCAGCAGCCTCCAGGGACTAGCGGGGGGAAAGGAGCAGTTCTTC
TRBV28,TRBD2,15,-,TRBJ2-7,CASSQTSGRADEQYF,TGTGCCAGCAGTCAGACTAGCGGGAGGGCCGACGAGCAGTACTTC
TRBV10-2,-,15,-,TRBJ2-7,CASSEFGVPSYEQYF,TGCGCCAGCAGTGAATTCGGAGTTCCATCCTACGAGCAGTACTTC
TRBV18,-,15,-,TRBJ1-1,CASSPRAGMNTEAFF,TGTGCCAGCTCACCACGTGCAGGGATGAACACTGAAGCTTTCTTT
TRBV7-8,-,15,-,TRBJ2-1,CASRPAGISYNEQFF,TGTGCCAGCAGACCCGCCGGGATCTCCTACAATGAGCAGTTCTTC
TRBV11-2,-,16,-,TRBJ1-1,CASSLRREPMNTEAFF,TGTGCCAGCAGCTTAAGGAGGGAGCCTATGAACACTGAAGCTTTCTTT
TRBV5-4,-,14,-,TRBJ1-1,CASSYGGGGTEAFF,TGTGCCAGCAGCTATGGCGGTGGTGGCACTGAAGCTTTCTTT
TRBV6-1,-,15,-,TRBJ2-2,CASSLEPTSTGELFF,TGTGCCAGCAGTTTAGAACCCACGAGCACCGGGGAGCTGTTTTTT
TRBV27,TRBD2,14,-,TRBJ2-7,CASSVPGLATEQYF,TGTGCCAGCAGTGTCCCGGGACTAGCGACCGAGCAGTACTTC
TRBV29-1,-,13,-,TRBJ2-2,CSVESRNTGELFF,TGCAGCGTTGAATCACGGAACACCGGGGAGCTGTTTTTT
TRBV4-3,-,13,-,TRBJ2-5,CASSLLGQETQYF,TGCGCCAGCAGCCTACTAGGACAAGAGACCCAGTACTTC
TRBV27,-,14,-,TRBJ1-1,CASSLSGKGTEAFF,TGTGCCAGCAGTTTATCGGGGAAGGGCACTGAAGCTTTCTTT
TRBV7-8,-,11,-,TRBJ2-2,CASSSPGELFF,TGTGCCAGCAGCTCCCCGGGGGAGCTGTTTTTT
TRBV9,-,13,-,TRBJ1-4,CASSGTRNEKLFF,TGTGCCAGCAGCGGGACCCGGAATGAAAAACTGTTTTTT
TRBV7-2,TRBD2,17,-,TRBJ2-7,CASSLGLAGTFLYEQYF,TGTGCCAGCAGCCTCGGACTAGCGGGAACCTTCCTCTACGAGCAGTACTTC
TRBV28,-,17,-,TRBJ1-2,CASTIGGGRILGHGYTF,TGTGCCAGCACCATCGGGGGCGGGCGAATTCTAGGTCATGGCTACACCTTC
TRBV11-2,-,13,-,TRBJ2-1,CASSLALGNEQFF,TGTGCCAGCAGCTTAGCGTTGGGGAATGAGCAGTTCTTC
TRBV5-1,-,15,-,TRBJ2-1,CASSVPGPRYNEQFF,TGCGCCAGCAGCGTTCCGGGACCCCGCTACAATGAGCAGTTCTTC
TRBV9,-,17,-,TRBJ2-3,CASSSPSGTPSTDTQYF,TGTGCCAGCAGCTCACCCTCCGGGACACCCAGCACAGATACGCAGTATTTT
TRBV27,TRBD2,17,once,TRBJ2-1,CASSLAGGGLSYNEQFF,TGTGCCAGCAGCCTAGCGGGGGGGGGCTTATCCTACAATGAGCAGTTCTTC
TRBV4-1,TRBD2,18,-,TRBJ2-1,CASSQETVLAGAINEQFF,TGCGCCAGCAGCCAAGAGACCGTACTAGCGGGCGCTATCAATGAGCAGTTCTTC
TRBV6-4,TRBD2,15,-,TRBJ2-1,CASSFLAGDYNEQFF,TGTGCCAGCAGCTTTCTAGCGGGAGACTACAATGAGCAGTTCTTC